This T cell receptor beta chain was sequenced during a study of T-cell reconstitution after alpha-beta-depleted transplantation in children. Study-wide results and limits: Surviving recipient cells, namely T cells and thymic progenitors, were the source of high day-60 TCRbeta diversity in some patients. Several hundred graft clones that had expanded were reportedly the source of alpha-beta T cells about two months after transplant. The authors attributed T-cell counts and diversity one year after transplant mostly to newly produced T cells.

CDR3 size: 16 residues. CDR1 is MDHEN and CDR2 is SYDVKM in the germline V gene. The V segment lost 5 bases and the J segment 3 bases; nucleotides outside the gene matches: 11. Concerning this clonotype: Its matching antigen is unknown.

Unique molecular identifiers were incorporated into the prepared TCRbeta library. TCRdb called the PCR reads again in MiXCR, with one record for every CDR3 protein. Counted here are around 200,000 distinct CDR3 sequences, roughly 18% occurring once; the ten biggest clones make up approximately 40%. The origin of this receptor is a male patient between 2 and 15 years old who had a stem cell transplant for acute lymphoblastic leukemia, so the T cells may come from the graft donor. Sequenced material: PBMCs, mostly from graft donor cells, taken 360 days after TCRalphabeta/CD19-depleted stem cell transplant. The J gene is TRBJ2-5, the V gene TRBV28; 8 nucleotides match TRBD1. As DNA, the CDR3 is TGTGCCAGCAGTCCCCTACCGGGACAGGTGGAAGAGACCCAGTACTTC. Translation: CASSPLPGQVEETQYF.